The 26 T cell receptor beta chains below all came from one sample that was sequenced in a study of T cells in narcolepsy. Only in-frame clones appear in the TCRdb table, and some are missing; sequencing was by immunoSEQ multiplex PCR. The sample includes about 33,000 clones, roughly 90% seen only once; the top ten take approximately 1.2%. The sequencing sample was made of CD45RA- memory CD4+ T cells from PBMCs. These receptor sequences come from a human donor with narcolepsy.

This clone was detected only once. V usage is TRBV29-1 and J usage is TRBJ1-2, with D unclear. CDR3 length: 13 amino acids. The ends were cut back, 6 bases at V and 6 bases at J, with 17 bases in the middle. Germline lookup yields CDR1 SQVTM and CDR2 ANQGSEA. CDR3 loop: CSVQGLFGDGYTF. In nucleotides, the CDR3 is TGCAGCGTCCAAGGGCTTTTCGGCGATGGCTACACCTTC.

The chain combines TRBV11-2 with TRBJ2-3; 9 positions agree with TRBD2. After removal of 5 bases from V and 2 bases from J, the junction contained 5 bases not matched to a gene. The CDR3 has 15 amino acids. The germline V gene encodes CDR1 SGHAT and CDR2 FQNNGV. In nucleotides, the CDR3 is TGTGCCAGCAGCCGGCGGGGGGGATCCACAGATACGCAGTATTTT. Its protein product is CASSRRGGSTDTQYF.

The chain couples TRBV27 to TRBJ2-3, with D unresolved. In germline, CDR1 is MNHEY, CDR2 SMNVEV (reference sequence). This CDR3 has 14 amino acids. V gave up 8 bases and J gave up 6 bases, with 18 bases separating them. CDR3 bases: TGTGCCAGCTACCGGAGCCCGTCTGAGGATACGCAGTATTTT. This encodes CASYRSPSEDTQYF.

The chain joins TRBV4-3 to TRBJ2-3; D is possibly TRBD2 (5 bases). Germline V gene sequence: CDR1 LGHNA, CDR2 YSLEER. The CDR3 covers 16 residues. V lost 3 bases and J lost 2, with 15 bases in between. CDR3 DNA sequence: TGCGCCAGCAGCCAGGCCCTGACGGGGTTCACAGATACGCAGTATTTT. It translates to CASSQALTGFTDTQYF.

The chain couples TRBV10-1 to TRBJ1-1, with no clear D. CDR3 size: 13 residues. From germline, CDR1 is WNHNN and CDR2 SYGVQD (reference sequence). V gave up 4 bases and J gave up 2 bases, with 8 bases separating them. The DNA for the CDR3 is TGCGCCAGCAGTGTTCGGTCTAACACTGAAGCTTTCTTT. Translated: CASSVRSNTEAFF.

This chain uses TRBV11-1 with TRBJ1-1; D is unresolved. This CDR3 is 11 amino acids long. The V gene's germline CDR1 is SGHAT and CDR2 FQDESV (reference sequence). Trimming took off 1 base at V and 9 bases at J, with 6 bases between the two ends. CDR3 region: CASSLGAKAFF. DNA of the CDR3: TGTGCCAGCAGCTTAGGGGCTAAAGCTTTCTTT.

This sequence joins TRBV28 and TRBJ2-1, with D possibly TRBD1 on 5 matching bases. Deletions cut 8 bases from V and 3 bases from J, with 8 bases between. Germline V lookup: CDR1 MDHEN, CDR2 SYDVKM. The CDR3 spans 12 residues. The CDR3 loop reads CASQRGYNEQFF. Written as DNA, the CDR3 is TGTGCCAGCCAAAGGGGCTACAATGAGCAGTTCTTC.

This rearrangement joins TRBV7-9 to TRBJ1-2; no firm D call. Looked up from germline, CDR1 is SEHNR and CDR2 is FQNEAQ (reference sequence). This CDR3 has 14 residues. The V gene lost 1 base and the J gene lost 2 bases, with 8 bases spanning the gap. CDR3 nucleotide sequence: TGTGCCAGCAGCTTAGAGGCCCAAAACTATGGCTACACCTTC. It encodes CASSLEAQNYGYTF.

The chain couples TRBV14 to TRBJ2-3; perhaps TRBD2 as D (6 bases). This CDR3 is built from 15 residues. CDR1 and CDR2 from the germline V gene are SGHDN and FVKESK. Trimming removed 3 bases at V and 0 bases at J, with 10 bases between. The CDR3 DNA is TGTGCCAGCAGCCATAGGCGGGGTAGCACAGATACGCAGTATTTT. Encoded protein: CASSHRRGSTDTQYF. Complete variable domain (other parts from reference TRBV14 and TRBJ2-3): EAGVTQFPSHSVIEKGQTVTLRCDPISGHDNLYWYRRVMGKEIKFLLHFVKESKQDESGMPNNRFLAERTGGTYSTLKVQPAELEDSGVYFCASSHRRGSTDTQYFGPGTRLTVL.

This clone was counted a single time. The chain employs TRBV6-4 and TRBJ1-2, with D uncertain. CDR1 and CDR2 from the germline V gene are MRHNA and SNTAGT. The CDR3 has 12 amino acids. V was pared by 1 base and J by 7 bases, with 7 bases between. CDR3: CASSDLAAGYTF. The CDR3 DNA reads as TGTGCCAGCAGTGACTTGGCCGCTGGCTACACCTTC.

The genes are TRBV6-5 and TRBJ2-7; 11 bases line up with TRBD1. J was trimmed by 5 bases and V by 2 bases; bases with no gene match: 2. The CDR3 has 14 residues. Germline CDR1 and CDR2: MNHEY and SVGAGI. The CDR3 here is CASSYGTGGNEQYF. The DNA of the CDR3 is TGTGCCAGCAGTTACGGGACAGGGGGGAACGAGCAGTACTTC.

The chain combines TRBV5-3 with TRBJ2-1; D might be TRBD2 (5 bases). TRBV5-3 is labeled an ORF, and its function is uncertain. This CDR3 spans 18 amino acids. Trimming removed 0 bases at V and 2 bases at J, with 18 bases between. This CDR3 reads CARSLALVIGLPYNEQFF. The CDR3 DNA sequence: TGTGCCAGAAGCTTGGCCTTGGTCATTGGACTCCCCTACAATGAGCAGTTCTTC.

This chain uses TRBV6-1 with TRBJ2-5; 9 bases map to TRBD1. CDR3 length: 13 amino acids. V lost 8 bases, J lost 10 bases, and 11 bases stayed unmatched. CDR1 and CDR2 from the germline V gene are MNHNS and SASEGT. The CDR3 DNA sequence: TGTGCCAGCGAGGGACAGGGCCTACTGGACCAGTACTTC. Residues: CASEGQGLLDQYF.

The chain recombines TRBV6-1 with TRBJ1-5, with TRBD1 identical over 7 bases. V dropped 5 bases and J dropped 7; count of bases not matched to a gene: 8. The CDR3 extends over 14 amino acids. Germline V lookup: CDR1 MNHNS, CDR2 SASEGT. Written as DNA, the CDR3 is TGTGCCAGCAGTCCCGACAGGGTCTGGCAGCCCCAGCATTTT. The encoded protein is CASSPDRVWQPQHF.

V gene TRBV11-3 combines with J gene TRBJ2-5; 9 nucleotides align to TRBD1. Matching the DNA end better, TRBJ2-7 makes the J call doubtful. The CDR3 spans 14 residues. The germline gives CDR1 SGHNT, CDR2 YENEEA. The CDR3 reads CATVGQGQIYEQYF. CDR3 nucleotides: TGTGCCACCGTGGGACAGGGACAAATCTACGAGCAGTACTTC.

The CDR3 DNA sequence: TGTGCCAGCAGCTCGCGAGACAGGGGGCTCTACGAGCAGTACTTC. This translates into CASSSRDRGLYEQYF. The genes are TRBV7-2 and TRBJ2-7, with 10 nucleotides matching TRBD1. With V trimmed by 4 bases and J by 3 bases, 6 bases remained unmatched. The CDR3 runs 15 residues. Per the germline V gene, CDR1 is SGHTA and CDR2 is FQGNSA. The entire variable domain, with the rest obtained from reference TRBV7-2 and TRBJ2-7, is as follows: GAGVSQSPSNKVTEKGKDVELRCDPISGHTALYWYRQSLGQGLEFLIYFQGNSAPDKSGLPSDRFSAERTGGSVSTLTIQRTQQEDSAVYLCASSSRDRGLYEQYFGPGTRLTVT.

The chain uses TRBV5-1 and TRBJ2-5; TRBD2 matches 7 bases. The V gene's germline CDR1 is SGHRS and CDR2 YFSETQ. The J segment lost 1 base and the V segment lost 3 bases, leaving 9 bases of the junction unmatched. This CDR3 spans 16 amino acids. The CDR3 DNA sequence: TGCGCCAGCAGCTCCACCGGGACTAACAGCCAAGAGACCCAGTACTTC. This sequence encodes CASSSTGTNSQETQYF.

This chain links TRBV18 with TRBJ1-6, with D possibly matching TRBD1 (6 bases). The V and J ends lost 10 bases and 7 bases respectively, with 11 bases between them. The CDR3 loop spans 12 amino acids. Germline CDR1 is KGHSH and CDR2 is LQKENI. The CDR3 DNA sequence: TGTGCCACCGGGACAAACAATTCACCCCTCCACTTT. This translates into CATGTNNSPLHF.

The chain couples TRBV5-4 to TRBJ2-2; tentative D call: TRBD1 (6 bases). From germline, CDR1 is SGHNT and CDR2 YYREEE (reference sequence). V was cut by 4 bases and J by 6 bases, with 10 bases left in between. The CDR3 spans 13 residues. DNA for the CDR3: TGTGCCAGCAGCATGGACAGCGCCGGGGAGCTGTTTTTT. Translated: CASSMDSAGELFF.

The chain joins TRBV6-5 to TRBJ1-5, with D maybe TRBD1 (5 bases). The CDR3 length is 15 residues. CDR1 and CDR2 from the germline V gene are MNHEY and SVGAGI. V gave up 5 bases and J gave up 4 bases, with 15 bases separating them. As DNA, the CDR3 is TGTGCCAGCAGTCATAATCAGGGAGCAAATCAGCCCCAGCATTTT. This translates into CASSHNQGANQPQHF.

The chain is built from TRBV28 and TRBJ1-5; 10 bases fit TRBD1. Trimming removed 6 bases from V and 4 bases from J; junction bases left unmatched: 9. This CDR3 is 16 amino acids long. Per the germline V gene, CDR1 is MDHEN and CDR2 is SYDVKM. The CDR3 nucleotides are TGTGCCAGCAGCTTCCTCCCGGGACAGGGGAATCAGCCCCAGCATTTT. Protein product: CASSFLPGQGNQPQHF. The variable domain in full, with the rest retrieved from reference TRBV28 and TRBJ1-5, is DVKVTQSSRYLVKRTGEKVFLECVQDMDHENMFWYRQDPGLGLRLIYFSYDVKMKEKGDIPEGYSVSREKKERFSLILESASTNQTSMYLCASSFLPGQGNQPQHFGDGTRLSIL.

This chain uses TRBV28 with TRBJ1-3; TRBD1 is a possible D gene (6 bases). The CDR3 is made up of 16 amino acids. Trimming removed 2 bases from V and 4 bases from J, with 15 bases in between. CDR1 and CDR2 from the germline V gene are MDHEN and SYDVKM. The CDR3 loop reads CASSLVMGARGNTIYF. The CDR3, as DNA: TGTGCCAGCAGTTTAGTAATGGGGGCGCGGGGAAACACCATATATTTT.

The chain links TRBV28 to TRBJ2-7; D unclear. The CDR3 covers 13 residues. From germline, CDR1 is MDHEN and CDR2 SYDVKM. V was trimmed by 3 bases and J by 6 bases, leaving 12 bases between them. This chain's CDR3 is CASSFPQVREQYF. The DNA for the CDR3 is TGTGCCAGCAGTTTCCCTCAGGTGCGCGAGCAGTACTTC. Variable domain in full (rest from reference TRBV28 and TRBJ2-7): DVKVTQSSRYLVKRTGEKVFLECVQDMDHENMFWYRQDPGLGLRLIYFSYDVKMKEKGDIPEGYSVSREKKERFSLILESASTNQTSMYLCASSFPQVREQYFGPGTRLTVT.

V usage is TRBV5-1 and J usage is TRBJ2-2; TRBD1 agrees at 8 bases. V shed 7 bases and J 6 bases; nucleotides not matched to a gene: 14. The CDR3 covers 16 residues. In germline, CDR1 is SGHRS, CDR2 YFSETQ. The CDR3 protein is CASLGTAGQVAGELFF. CDR3 DNA sequence: TGCGCCAGCCTGGGGACGGCGGGACAGGTTGCCGGGGAGCTGTTTTTT.

The chain combines TRBV18 with TRBJ2-5; tentative D call: TRBD2 (6 bases). Germline V gives CDR1 KGHSH, CDR2 LQKENI. Trimming took off 5 bases at V and 5 bases at J, with 12 bases between the two ends. This CDR3 contains 13 residues. CDR3 protein: CASSEGRGETQYF. CDR3 nucleotide sequence: TGTGCCAGCTCAGAAGGCCGGGGGGAGACCCAGTACTTC.

Concerning this clone itself: The junction departs from germline at one end; a sequencing error may be responsible. The CDR3 spells CASSQGTSRDTQYF. The CDR3 DNA sequence: TGTGCCAGCAGCCAAGGAACTAGCAGAGATACGCAGTATTTT. This sequence joins TRBV4-2 and TRBJ2-3; tentatively, D is TRBD2 (6 bases). CDR3 length equals 14 residues. The V gene's germline CDR1 is LGHNA and CDR2 YNFKEQ.